Below, 8 T cell receptor beta chains from the same sample are listed, as sequenced in a study of blood T cell repertoires in COVID-19 (dated by TCRdb to about 2020). Library generation was performed with the immunoSEQ multiplex PCR assay. This is the immuneACCESS table as TCRdb keeps it, with only in-frame sequences that have V and J called. A part of the clones is gone; compared with another copy, unresolved V genes explain less than half, and the rest is unexplained. This sample holds 110,000 to 150,000 clones; around nine tenths were observed only once. The ten largest clones take up under 7% of the sample. The specimen sequenced was peripheral blood. The receptors derive from a human donor in a cohort sampled during active COVID-19.

The chain couples TRBV18 to TRBJ2-1; TRBD1 might be the D (6 bases). Trimming removed 2 bases at V and 5 bases at J, with 19 bases between. This CDR3 region has 17 residues. Germline V gene data show CDR1 as KGHSH and CDR2 as LQKENI. The chain's CDR3 is CASSPNSPGHLNNEQFF. CDR3 sequence (DNA): TGTGCCAGCTCACCAAACTCCCCGGGACACCTCAACAATGAGCAGTTCTTC.

V usage is TRBV2 and J usage is TRBJ1-1, with 9 bases identical to TRBD1. Germline V lookup: CDR1 SNHLY, CDR2 FYNNEI. Trimming cost V 5 bases and J 4 bases; bases outside gene matches: 5. The CDR3 totals 14 residues. Here the CDR3 DNA reads TGTGCCAGCAGTCCGACAGGGGGGGCCACTGAAGCTTTCTTT. It encodes CASSPTGGATEAFF.

The V gene is TRBV30, the J gene TRBJ2-2; a weak D match, TRBD2 (5 bases). Germline CDR1 is GTSNPN and CDR2 is SVGIG (reference sequence). V dropped 0 bases and J dropped 3 bases, with 11 bases sitting between them. This CDR3 comprises 15 residues. CDR3 DNA: TGTGCCTGGAGTGTAGTTGGAGGATACACCGGGGAGCTGTTTTTT. Translating gives CAWSVVGGYTGELFF.

This chain links TRBV29-1 with TRBJ1-1; no clear D gene. Germline values: CDR1 SQVTM, CDR2 ANQGSEA. The CDR3 is 11 amino acids. The V gene lost 3 bases and the J gene lost 1 base, with 3 bases spanning the gap. CDR3 protein: CSVEANTEAFF. The CDR3 bases are TGCAGCGTTGAGGCGAACACTGAAGCTTTCTTT.

This clone was seen a single time. This chain uses TRBV7-2 with TRBJ2-7; D might be TRBD1 (5 bases). In germline, CDR1 is SGHTA, CDR2 FQGNSA. The CDR3 extends over 14 amino acids. V lost 3 bases and J lost 1, with 10 bases in between. The CDR3 protein is CASSLGGQSYEQYF. DNA of the CDR3: TGTGCCAGCAGCTTGGGTGGACAATCCTACGAGCAGTACTTC.

The chain employs TRBV3-1 (or the pseudogene TRBV3-2) and TRBJ1-4; TRBD1 matches at 9 bases. This CDR3 has 14 amino acids. The V gene end was trimmed by 4 bases and the J gene end by 8 bases; junction bases not matched to a gene: 5. CDR1 and CDR2 from the germline V gene are LGHDT and YNNKEL (reference sequence). The CDR3 nucleotides are TGTGCCAGCAGCCCGGGACAGGGATTGGAAAAACTGTTTTTT. Its translation is CASSPGQGLEKLFF.

The V call is TRBV5-1, the J call TRBJ1-1; D not certain. There are 13 residues in the CDR3. The germline gives CDR1 SGHRS, CDR2 YFSETQ. Trimming stripped 5 bases from V and 0 bases from J, with 8 bases between. The CDR3 spells CASRISLNTEAFF. Written as DNA, the CDR3 is TGCGCCAGCAGGATCAGTCTGAACACTGAAGCTTTCTTT.

V gene TRBV23-1 combines with J gene TRBJ2-2, with 7 bases fitting TRBD1. TRBV23-1 is given ORF status, its function remaining uncertain. V shed 2 bases, J shed 6 bases, and the junction held 6 bases outside the gene matches. The CDR3 length is 15 residues. The chain's CDR3 is CASSQKRQGAGELFF. The CDR3 DNA follows: TGCGCCAGCAGTCAAAAGCGACAGGGAGCCGGGGAGCTGTTTTTT.